This TCR beta chain was retrieved from a study of cytomegalovirus exposure and HLA in healthy donors. This clone was found a few times. Vbeta (60) and Jbeta (13) primers were used in the PCR. Data came from immunoSEQ multiplex PCR; TCRdb stores just in-frame clones and leaves some out. Of around 150,000 clones listed, about three quarters are singletons. Sequenced sample: PBMCs. The clonotype comes from a woman in her forties or fifties in good health and CMV-seropositive.

CDR3 nucleotide sequence: TGTGCCAGTAGCAAGACAGGGTCTGTTTATGGCTACACCTTC. It specifies CASSKTGSVYGYTF. The rearrangement links TRBV19 to TRBJ1-2, with TRBD1 matching 7 bases. The junction had 9 bases not matched to a gene; V was cut back by 6 bases and J by 5 bases. This CDR3 contains 14 residues. Per the germline V gene, CDR1 is LNHDA and CDR2 is SQIVND (reference sequence).